This T cell receptor (beta chain) is drawn from a study of T cell changes during pregnancy in multiple sclerosis. Libraries were prepared by immunoSEQ multiplex PCR; TCRdb keeps only in-frame clonotypes and omits some of them. Of about 24,000 clones in the sample, around nine tenths are singletons; the top ten hold 1%. The V and J ends lost 6 bases and 5 bases respectively, with 15 bases between them. The CDR3 has 14 residues. Germline V lookup: CDR1 SGHDT, CDR2 YYEEEE. V is TRBV5-6 and J is TRBJ2-1, with D possibly TRBD2 on 5 matching bases. The TCR originated in a female donor in good health, enrolled as a control in a pregnancy study. This specimen was CD4+ T cells from peripheral blood mononuclear cells, taken in the second trimester of pregnancy. In DNA form, the CDR3 reads TGTGCCAGCACGGACTGGCCCTCGGACAATGAGCAGTTCTTC. Its protein is CASTDWPSDNEQFF.